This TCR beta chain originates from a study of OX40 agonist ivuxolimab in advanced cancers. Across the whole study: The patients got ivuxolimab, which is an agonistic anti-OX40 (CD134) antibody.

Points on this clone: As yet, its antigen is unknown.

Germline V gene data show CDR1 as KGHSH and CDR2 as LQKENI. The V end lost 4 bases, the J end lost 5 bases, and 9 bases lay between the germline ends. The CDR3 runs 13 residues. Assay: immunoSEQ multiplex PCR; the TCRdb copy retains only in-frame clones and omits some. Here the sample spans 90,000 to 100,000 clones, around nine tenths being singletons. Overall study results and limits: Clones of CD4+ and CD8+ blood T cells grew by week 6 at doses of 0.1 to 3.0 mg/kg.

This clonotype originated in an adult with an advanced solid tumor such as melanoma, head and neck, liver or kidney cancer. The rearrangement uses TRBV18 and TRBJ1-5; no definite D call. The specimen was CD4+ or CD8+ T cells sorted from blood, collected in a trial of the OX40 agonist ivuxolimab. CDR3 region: CASSQGRDQPQHF. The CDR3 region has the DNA TGTGCCAGCTCACAAGGACGGGATCAGCCCCAGCATTTT.